A selection of T cell receptor beta chains follows, all from one sample in a study of T cell changes during pregnancy in multiple sclerosis. Using immunoSEQ multiplex PCR, the repertoire was profiled, and TCRdb retains in-frame clones only, with some absent. The sample includes more than 30,000 clones, approximately 90% of them seen just once. Sequencing was performed on CD4+ T cells from peripheral blood mononuclear cells, taken in the third trimester of pregnancy. The receptors here all came from a female donor in good health, enrolled as a control in a pregnancy study. Both conserved end residues are part of each CDR3. A D gene is named only where the DNA matches it firmly. Size is omitted from some rows. Given values are once, few, many or a class for expanded clones.

d_gene	j_gene	abundance	v_gene	len	CDR3aa	CDR3nt
TRBD2	TRBJ2-3	-	TRBV19	15	CASTLAGGHADTQYF	TGTGCCAGTACTTTAGCGGGGGGCCACGCAGATACGCAGTATTTT
-	TRBJ2-3	-	TRBV18	14	CASSPTRVGDTQYF	TGTGCCAGCTCACCAACCCGGGTGGGAGATACGCAGTATTTT
TRBD1	TRBJ1-2	-	TRBV6-5	15	CASSYLGTGNYGYTF	TGTGCCAGCAGTTACCTCGGGACAGGGAACTATGGCTACACCTTC
-	TRBJ1-2	-	TRBV7-9	15	CASSLGGWGGNGYTF	TGTGCCAGCAGCTTAGGGGGCTGGGGCGGTAATGGCTACACCTTC
TRBD1	TRBJ1-6	-	TRBV6-1	15	CASQAPGQGASPLHF	TGTGCCAGCCAAGCCCCGGGGCAGGGGGCATCACCCCTCCACTTT
TRBD1	TRBJ1-1	-	TRBV18	14	CASSEGQGRTEAFF	TGTGCCAGCTCAGAAGGACAGGGGCGGACTGAAGCTTTCTTT
-	TRBJ1-2	-	TRBV12-1	12	CASSFAWQAHTF	TGTGCCAGCAGCTTTGCGTGGCAGGCCCACACCTTC
TRBD1	TRBJ1-2	-	TRBV18	15	CASSPKDREYGGYTF	TGTGCCAGCTCACCGAAGGACAGGGAGTATGGTGGCTACACCTTC
TRBD1	TRBJ2-2	-	TRBV13	16	CASSSPGTGGIRELFF	TGTGCCAGCAGCTCCCCCGGGACAGGGGGCATTAGGGAGCTGTTTTTT
-	TRBJ1-3	-	TRBV7-9	14	CASSPPYSGNTIYF	TGTGCCAGCAGCCCCCCTTACTCTGGAAACACCATATATTTT
TRBD1	TRBJ2-7	-	TRBV9	15	CASSVGWDRAHEQYF	TGTGCCAGCAGCGTAGGATGGGACAGGGCCCACGAGCAGTACTTC
-	TRBJ2-7	-	TRBV10-3	16	CAISGLDRRRGYEQYF	TGTGCCATCAGTGGGTTGGACCGACGGAGGGGATACGAGCAGTACTTC
TRBD2	TRBJ2-5	-	TRBV18	16	CASSPFVGRAQETQYF	TGTGCCAGCTCACCATTCGTCGGGAGGGCCCAAGAGACCCAGTACTTC
TRBD2	TRBJ2-3	-	TRBV7-9	15	CASSLPSGVADTQYF	TGTGCCAGCAGCTTACCTAGCGGCGTGGCAGATACGCAGTATTTT
TRBD1	TRBJ1-2	-	TRBV7-2	16	CASSLPDRANAHGYTF	TGTGCCAGCAGCTTACCCGACAGGGCTAATGCCCATGGCTACACCTTC
TRBD1	TRBJ2-4	-	TRBV19	15	CASSIFPGQKNIQYF	TGTGCCAGTAGTATCTTCCCGGGACAGAAAAACATTCAGTACTTC
TRBD1	TRBJ2-5	-	TRBV27	17	CASSPIKTGRGLETQYF	TGTGCCAGCAGCCCAATTAAGACAGGGAGAGGGTTGGAGACCCAGTACTTC
TRBD1	TRBJ1-4	-	TRBV7-9	15	CASSFTGTGGEKLFF	TGTGCCAGCAGCTTTACCGGGACAGGGGGTGAAAAACTGTTTTTT
-	TRBJ2-7	-	TRBV30	13	CAWSDGASYEQYF	TGTGCCTGGAGTGATGGGGCAAGCTACGAGCAGTACTTC
TRBD1	TRBJ2-5	-	TRBV5-4	13	CASSSDRGETQYF	TGTGCCAGCAGCTCAGACAGGGGAGAGACCCAGTACTTC
TRBD1	TRBJ2-7	-	TRBV30	14	CAITPGQGLSEQYF	TGTGCCATTACACCGGGACAGGGGCTCTCCGAGCAGTACTTC
-	TRBJ2-7	-	TRBV6-1	13	CASSRTVTYEQYF	TGTGCCAGCAGCCGGACAGTCACCTACGAGCAGTACTTC
-	TRBJ1-1	-	TRBV15	16	CATSVGHEVVNTEAFF	TGTGCCACCAGCGTAGGCCACGAGGTAGTGAACACTGAAGCTTTCTTT
TRBD2	TRBJ2-2	-	TRBV2	13	CASSGPSGLELFF	TGTGCCAGCAGTGGACCATCGGGACTAGAGCTGTTTTTT
TRBD1	TRBJ1-1	-	TRBV7-9	13	CAGGTGQNTEAFF	TGTGCCGGGGGGACAGGGCAGAACACTGAAGCTTTCTTT
TRBD2	TRBJ2-5	-	TRBV2	15	CASGPVAGGQETQYF	TGTGCCAGCGGCCCGGTAGCGGGGGGACAAGAGACCCAGTACTTC
TRBD1	TRBJ2-6	once	TRBV15	18	CATSRAGQTDSGANVLTF	TGTGCCACCAGCAGAGCGGGACAGACCGACTCTGGGGCCAACGTCCTGACTTTC
TRBD1	TRBJ1-1	-	TRBV6-1	16	CASSAYRGRMNTEAFF	TGTGCCAGCAGTGCGTACAGGGGGCGCATGAACACTGAAGCTTTCTTT
TRBD1	TRBJ1-2	-	TRBV7-9	14	CASSSRQGPNGYTF	TGTGCCAGCAGCTCCCGACAGGGGCCAAATGGCTACACCTTC
TRBD1	TRBJ2-3	-	TRBV5-4	15	CASSAGTGGKDTQYF	TGTGCCAGCAGTGCGGGGACAGGGGGAAAGGATACGCAGTATTTT
-	TRBJ2-1	-	TRBV10-3	15	CAISSLGREYNEQFF	TGTGCCATCAGCTCCTTGGGGAGAGAGTACAATGAGCAGTTCTTC
-	TRBJ1-4	-	TRBV7-2	16	CASSRMQGTRNEKLFF	TGTGCCAGCAGTCGAATGCAGGGCACTCGAAATGAAAAACTGTTTTTT
TRBD1	TRBJ1-2	-	TRBV30	13	CAWSKARGYGYTF	TGTGCCTGGAGTAAAGCCAGGGGGTATGGCTACACCTTC
-	TRBJ2-4	-	TRBV10-3	17	CAISESGGFLAKNIQYF	TGTGCCATCAGTGAGTCGGGGGGATTTCTAGCCAAAAACATTCAGTACTTC
-	TRBJ2-5	-	TRBV30	14	CAWKGTPEQETQYF	TGTGCCTGGAAGGGGACTCCTGAACAAGAGACCCAGTACTTC
-	TRBJ1-4	-	TRBV7-6	16	CASSLVGGRENEKLFF	TGTGCCAGCAGCCTGGTGGGGGGACGGGAGAATGAAAAACTGTTTTTT
-	TRBJ1-1	-	TRBV7-9	16	CASSQVGLGPNTEAFF	TGTGCCAGCAGCCAAGTGGGGCTGGGCCCGAACACTGAAGCTTTCTTT
-	TRBJ1-1	few	TRBV30	12	CAWSPVNTEAFF	TGTGCCTGGAGTCCAGTGAACACTGAAGCTTTCTTT
-	TRBJ1-2	-	TRBV19	14	CASSMEAGVYGYTF	TGTGCCAGTAGTATGGAGGCAGGGGTCTATGGCTACACCTTC
-	TRBJ2-3	-	TRBV5-1	14	CASSRTGPPDTQYF	TGCGCCAGCAGTCGTACAGGACCCCCCGATACGCAGTATTTT
TRBD1	TRBJ2-7	once	TRBV28	14	CASRSTGLSYEQYF	TGTGCCAGCAGATCGACAGGGCTCTCCTACGAGCAGTACTTC
-	TRBJ1-1	few	TRBV10-3	13	CAISQTLNTEAFF	TGTGCCATCAGCCAGACACTTAACACTGAAGCTTTCTTT
-	TRBJ2-7	-	TRBV10-2	15	CASTSTRVGSYEQYF	TGCGCCAGCACGAGTACCAGGGTTGGGTCCTACGAGCAGTACTTC
-	TRBJ1-1	-	TRBV7-8	13	CASSLDPRAEAFF	TGTGCCAGCAGCTTGGACCCCAGGGCTGAAGCTTTCTTT
-	TRBJ2-5	-	TRBV7-3	19	CASSLTTGGLGGHRETQYF	TGTGCCAGCAGCTTAACGACCGGGGGACTGGGGGGGCATCGGGAGACCCAGTACTTC
TRBD2	TRBJ2-1	few	TRBV5-8	19	CASSFFASGSPRTYNEQFF	TGTGCCAGCAGCTTTTTCGCTAGCGGGTCCCCGCGAACCTACAATGAGCAGTTCTTC
-	TRBJ2-3	-	TRBV13	12	CASSSVGRTQYF	TGTGCCAGCAGCTCCGTAGGGAGGACGCAGTATTTT
TRBD2	TRBJ2-7	-	TRBV5-8	13	CASSGGVWREQYF	TGTGCCAGCAGCGGGGGGGTCTGGCGGGAGCAGTACTTC